The rows below give T cell receptor beta chains drawn from one sample of a study of Ad26.COV2.S vaccination and SARS-CoV-2 variants. Clones were sequenced by immunoSEQ multiplex PCR, and TCRdb holds only the in-frame ones, with some missing. Of 380,000 or so clones listed, around 82% are singletons. This sample comprised peripheral blood, obtained in a trial of Ad26.COV2.S vaccine versus placebo. All receptors come from a person between 18 and 59 years old who received the Ad26.COV2.S COVID-19 vaccine or a placebo. Both conserved end residues are part of each CDR3. A D gene is named only where the DNA matches it firmly. Expanded clones get a size class; other rows say once, few or many, or leave the size out.

abundance,d_gene,j_gene,v_gene,CDR3nt,CDR3aa
NA,NA,TRBJ2-7,TRBV6-1,TGTGCCAGCAGTGAGTTACGGGACCCTACTGCCGAGCAGTACTTC,CASSELRDPTAEQYF
NA,NA,TRBJ2-1,TRBV13,TGTGCCAGCAGCTTAGATAGCGGTAATGAGCAGTTCTTC,CASSLDSGNEQFF
NA,TRBD1,TRBJ2-5,TRBV2,TGTGCCAGCAGTGATAACAGGGGCGTGGGGGAGACCCAGTACTTC,CASSDNRGVGETQYF
NA,TRBD1,TRBJ1-2,TRBV2,TGTGCCAGCAGCCTCGTATTATCGGGACAGGGCGGCTACACCTTC,CASSLVLSGQGGYTF
NA,NA,TRBJ1-2,TRBV6-1,TGTGCCAGCAGTGGGACTGGGGAAGGGGCTAACTATGGCTACACCTTC,CASSGTGEGANYGYTF
NA,TRBD1,TRBJ1-5,TRBV23-1,TGCGCCAGCAGTATATCAGGGGGCTCAGGCAATCAGCCCCAGCATTTT,CASSISGGSGNQPQHF
NA,TRBD1,TRBJ1-1,TRBV5-1,TGCGCCAGCAGCTTGGCCTTCAGGGGGCGCCGGACTGAAGCTTTCTTT,CASSLAFRGRRTEAFF
NA,NA,TRBJ1-1,TRBV10-3,TGTGCCACCACGAAGGGACTGAACACTGAAGCTTTCTTT,CATTKGLNTEAFF
once,NA,TRBJ2-7,TRBV7-6,TGTGCCAGCAGCTCCCGGGGGCGGGGTTCGACGGAGCAGTACTTC,CASSSRGRGSTEQYF
NA,NA,TRBJ1-1,TRBV6-2/TRBV6-3,TGTGCCAGCAGTTACTCGATGAACACTGAAGCTTTCTTT,CASSYSMNTEAFF
NA,NA,TRBJ2-1,TRBV7-2,TGTGCCAGCAGCTTAAGCAGGCTCAATGAGCAGTTCTTC,CASSLSRLNEQFF
NA,NA,TRBJ2-1,TRBV5-5,TGTGCCAGCAGCTTGCCCTCCGGGACAGCGGGGAATGAGCAGTTCTTC,CASSLPSGTAGNEQFF
NA,TRBD1,TRBJ1-2,TRBV7-2,TGTGCCAGCAGCTTCCGGACAGGGCAGGGGGGTGGCTACACCTTC,CASSFRTGQGGGYTF
once,NA,TRBJ1-2,TRBV13,TGTGCCAGCAGCTCTGTCCGAGTCATGGGGTATGGCTACACCTTC,CASSSVRVMGYGYTF
NA,TRBD2,TRBJ2-7,TRBV11-3,TGTGCCAGCAGCGATCACCGCAGGATCAGGGGACTAGCGGCGGAGCAGTACTTC,CASSDHRRIRGLAAEQYF
NA,NA,TRBJ2-2,TRBV5-1,TGCGCCAGCAGCTTGCCCGCCCTCGCGAACACCGGGGAGCTGTTTTTT,CASSLPALANTGELFF
NA,NA,TRBJ2-1,TRBV4-1,TGCGCCAGCAGCCAAGAGTTCAACTCACACAATGAGCAGTTCTTC,CASSQEFNSHNEQFF
NA,NA,TRBJ1-4,TRBV4-1,TGCGCCAGCAGCCAAGATTGGGGGGTACAAGAAAAACTGTTTTTT,CASSQDWGVQEKLFF
NA,NA,TRBJ2-6,TRBV6-5,TGTGCCAGCAGCCCCAGTTTCTCTGGGGCCAACGTCCTGACTTTC,CASSPSFSGANVLTF
NA,TRBD2,TRBJ2-2,TRBV7-3,TGTGCCAGCAGCTTCCTAGCGGGAGGAGCCGGGGAGCTGTTTTTT,CASSFLAGGAGELFF
NA,NA,TRBJ1-1,TRBV28,TGTGCCAGCAGTTTTCACAGGGTCGCTGAAGCTTTCTTT,CASSFHRVAEAFF
NA,TRBD2,TRBJ2-7,TRBV11-3,TGTGCCAGCAGCTTAGCATTAGGACTAGCGGGAGATCCAGGCTACGAGCAGTACTTC,CASSLALGLAGDPGYEQYF
few,TRBD2,TRBJ2-7,TRBV27,TGTGCCAGCAGTGGACTAGCGGGAAGGTACGAGCAGTACTTC,CASSGLAGRYEQYF
NA,NA,TRBJ1-2,TRBV3-1/TRBV3-2,TGTGCCAGCAGCCAAGAGGCTTATAGTTATGGCTACACCTTC,CASSQEAYSYGYTF
NA,NA,TRBJ2-3,TRBV3-1/TRBV3-2,TGTGCCAGCAGCCAACCCCGACTTGGGCCAGATACGCAGTATTTT,CASSQPRLGPDTQYF
NA,NA,TRBJ1-1,TRBV18,TGTGCCAGCTCACCACGGAGGGGAGAATTCTCTGTGAACACTGAAGCTTTCTTT,CASSPRRGEFSVNTEAFF
NA,NA,TRBJ1-1,TRBV7-9,TGTGCCAGCAGCTTAGGACTATGGACTGAAGCTTTCTTT,CASSLGLWTEAFF
many,NA,TRBJ1-3,TRBV5-6,TGTGCCAGCAGACAATGGGCTGCTGGAAACACCATATATTTT,CASRQWAAGNTIYF
few,NA,TRBJ1-3,TRBV9,TGTGCCAGCAGCCCGACAGGAAACACCATATATTTT,CASSPTGNTIYF
NA,TRBD1,TRBJ2-7,TRBV12-3/TRBV12-4,TGTGCCAGCAGTTTAGACAGGGGCCACGAGCAGTACTTC,CASSLDRGHEQYF
NA,TRBD2,TRBJ2-2,TRBV5-6,TGTGCCAGCAGCTTGGGACTAGCGTTGAACACCGGGGAGCTGTTTTTT,CASSLGLALNTGELFF
NA,NA,TRBJ1-2,TRBV30,TGTGCCTGGAGTTACCGGAACGTTTATGGCTACACCTTC,CAWSYRNVYGYTF
NA,NA,TRBJ2-7,TRBV28,TGTGCCAGCAGTTCCCCGCAGTCACCGGGGCAGTCGCGGGAGTACTTC,CASSSPQSPGQSREYF
NA,TRBD1,TRBJ1-1,TRBV19,TGTGCCAGTAGTAAGGGGGCCTACACTGAAGCTTTCTTT,CASSKGAYTEAFF
NA,NA,TRBJ1-3,TRBV19,TGTGCCAGTAGAAGGGGGTCCTCTGGAAACACCATATATTTT,CASRRGSSGNTIYF
NA,NA,TRBJ1-2,TRBV11-2,TGTGCCAGCAGCCCGCGCGGATCTAACTATGGCTACACCTTC,CASSPRGSNYGYTF
NA,NA,TRBJ1-4,TRBV11-2,TGTGCCAGCAGCTTTCCGACAGCTAGCTACGAAAAACTGTTTTTT,CASSFPTASYEKLFF
NA,TRBD1,TRBJ1-5,TRBV7-6,TGTGCCAGCAGCCCTCAAAGGGGGCAGTTTTTTATCAGTCAGCCCCAGCATTTT,CASSPQRGQFFISQPQHF
NA,TRBD2,TRBJ2-2,TRBV7-3,TGTGCCAGCAGCTTGGGACTAGCGGCCGGGGAGCTGTTTTTT,CASSLGLAAGELFF
NA,NA,TRBJ2-7,TRBV18,TGTGCCAGCTCACAGGCTAGAGACCGCGAGCAGTACTTC,CASSQARDREQYF
NA,NA,TRBJ1-5,TRBV12-5,TGTGCTAGTAAAATAGGGGCAGGCAATCAGCCCCAGCATTTT,CASKIGAGNQPQHF
NA,NA,TRBJ1-4,TRBV7-9,TGTGCCAGCAGCCCAGGGAATGAAAAACTGTTTTTT,CASSPGNEKLFF